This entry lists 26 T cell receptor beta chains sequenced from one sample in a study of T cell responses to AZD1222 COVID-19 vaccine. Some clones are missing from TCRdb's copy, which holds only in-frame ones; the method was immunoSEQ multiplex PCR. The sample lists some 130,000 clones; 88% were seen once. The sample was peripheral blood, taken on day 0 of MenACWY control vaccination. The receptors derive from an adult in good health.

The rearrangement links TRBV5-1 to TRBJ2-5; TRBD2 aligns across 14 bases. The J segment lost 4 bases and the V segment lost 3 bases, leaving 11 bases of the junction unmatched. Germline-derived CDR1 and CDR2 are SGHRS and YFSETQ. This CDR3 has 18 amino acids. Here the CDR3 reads CASSSRLAGGGRRETQYF. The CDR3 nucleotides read TGCGCCAGCAGCTCCCGACTAGCGGGAGGGGGAAGACGAGAGACCCAGTACTTC.

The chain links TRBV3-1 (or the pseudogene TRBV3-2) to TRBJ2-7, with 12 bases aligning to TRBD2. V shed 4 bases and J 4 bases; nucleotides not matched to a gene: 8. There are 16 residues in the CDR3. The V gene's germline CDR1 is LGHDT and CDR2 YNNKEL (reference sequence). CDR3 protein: CASSRERTSGTYEQYF. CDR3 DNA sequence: TGTGCCAGCAGCCGAGAGCGGACTAGCGGGACTTACGAGCAGTACTTC.

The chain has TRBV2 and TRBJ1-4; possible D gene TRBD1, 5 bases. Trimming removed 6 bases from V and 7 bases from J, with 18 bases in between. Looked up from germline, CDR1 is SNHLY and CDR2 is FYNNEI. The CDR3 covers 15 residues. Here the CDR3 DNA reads TGTGCCAGCAGAGGCCGCGAGGGGTTACGTGAAAAACTGTTTTTT. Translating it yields CASRGREGLREKLFF.

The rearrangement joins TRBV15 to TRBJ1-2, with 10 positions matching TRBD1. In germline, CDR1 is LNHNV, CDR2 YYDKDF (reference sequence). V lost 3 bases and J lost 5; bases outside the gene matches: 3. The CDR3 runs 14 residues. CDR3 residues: CATSRDRGKYGYTF. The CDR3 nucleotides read TGTGCCACCAGCAGGGACAGGGGGAAGTATGGCTACACCTTC.

The CDR3 sequence is CASSVSGFADTQYF. CDR3 DNA sequence: TGTGCCAGCAGCGTTTCAGGGTTCGCAGATACGCAGTATTTT. The chain employs TRBV9 and TRBJ2-3; tentative D call: TRBD1 (5 bases). V was cut by 2 bases and J by 4 bases, with 11 bases left in between. CDR1 is SGDLS and CDR2 is YYNGEE in the germline V gene. The CDR3 totals 14 residues.

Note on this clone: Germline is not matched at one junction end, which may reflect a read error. CDR3 in amino acids: CASRDSAGYTF. CDR3 in DNA: TGTGCCAGCCGTGACAGCGCTGGCTACACCTTC. The chain recombines TRBV6-1 with TRBJ1-2; D possibly corresponds to TRBD1 (5 bases). The germline V gene encodes CDR1 MNHNS and CDR2 SASEGT. The CDR3 covers 11 residues.

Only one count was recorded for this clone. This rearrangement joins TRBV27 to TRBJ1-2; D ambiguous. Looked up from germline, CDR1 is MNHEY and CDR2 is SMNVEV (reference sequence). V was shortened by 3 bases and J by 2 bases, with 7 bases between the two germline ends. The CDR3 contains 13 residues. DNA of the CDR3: TGTGCCAGCAGTTTTAAGGTGAACTATGGCTACACCTTC. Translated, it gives CASSFKVNYGYTF.

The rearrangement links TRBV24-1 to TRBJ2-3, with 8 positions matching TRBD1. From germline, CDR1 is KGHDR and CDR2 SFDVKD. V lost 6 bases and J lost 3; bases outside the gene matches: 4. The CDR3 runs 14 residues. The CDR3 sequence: CATSLGQGTDTQYF. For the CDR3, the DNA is TGTGCCACCAGTTTAGGACAGGGTACAGATACGCAGTATTTT.

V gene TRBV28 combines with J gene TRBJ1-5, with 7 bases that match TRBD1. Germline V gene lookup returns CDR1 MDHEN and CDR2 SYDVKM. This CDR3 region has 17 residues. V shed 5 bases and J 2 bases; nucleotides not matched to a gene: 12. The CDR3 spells CASSPTTDRKGNQPQHF. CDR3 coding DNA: TGTGCCAGCAGTCCGACTACGGACAGGAAAGGCAATCAGCCCCAGCATTTT.

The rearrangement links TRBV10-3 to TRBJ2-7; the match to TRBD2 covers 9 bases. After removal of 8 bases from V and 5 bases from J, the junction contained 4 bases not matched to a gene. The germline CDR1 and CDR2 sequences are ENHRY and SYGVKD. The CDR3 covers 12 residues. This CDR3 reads CAIAGGSNEQYF. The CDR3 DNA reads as TGTGCCATCGCGGGGGGGAGTAACGAGCAGTACTTC.

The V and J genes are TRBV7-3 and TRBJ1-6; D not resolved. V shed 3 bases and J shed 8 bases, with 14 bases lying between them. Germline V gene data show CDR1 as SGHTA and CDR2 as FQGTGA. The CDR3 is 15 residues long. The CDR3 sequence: CASSFNPRPHSPLHF. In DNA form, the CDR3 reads TGTGCCAGCAGCTTTAACCCCCGTCCTCATTCACCCCTCCACTTT.

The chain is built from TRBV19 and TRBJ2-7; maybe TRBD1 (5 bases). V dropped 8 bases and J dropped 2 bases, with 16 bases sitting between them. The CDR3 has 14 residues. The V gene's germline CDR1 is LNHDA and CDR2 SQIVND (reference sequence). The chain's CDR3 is CASASEGVTYEQYF. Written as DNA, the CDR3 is TGTGCCAGTGCCTCGGAAGGGGTCACCTACGAGCAGTACTTC.

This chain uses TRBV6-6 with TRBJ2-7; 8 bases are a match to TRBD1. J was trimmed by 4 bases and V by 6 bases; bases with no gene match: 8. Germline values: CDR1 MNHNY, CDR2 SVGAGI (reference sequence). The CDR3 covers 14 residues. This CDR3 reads CASSRPTGGYEQYF. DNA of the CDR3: TGTGCCAGCAGCCGACCAACAGGGGGTTACGAGCAGTACTTC.

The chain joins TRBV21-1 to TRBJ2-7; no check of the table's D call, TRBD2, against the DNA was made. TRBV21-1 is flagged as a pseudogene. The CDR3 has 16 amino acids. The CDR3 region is CASSKGGRTSPPEQYF. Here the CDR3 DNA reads TGTGCCAGCAGCAAAGGGGGCCGGACTAGCCCTCCCGAGCAGTACTTC.

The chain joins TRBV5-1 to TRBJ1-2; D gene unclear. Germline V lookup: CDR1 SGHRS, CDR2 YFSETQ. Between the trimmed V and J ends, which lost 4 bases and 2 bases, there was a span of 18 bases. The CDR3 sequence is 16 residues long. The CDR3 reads CASSRGWGSENYGYTF. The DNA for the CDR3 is TGCGCCAGCAGCCGGGGTTGGGGAAGCGAGAACTATGGCTACACCTTC.

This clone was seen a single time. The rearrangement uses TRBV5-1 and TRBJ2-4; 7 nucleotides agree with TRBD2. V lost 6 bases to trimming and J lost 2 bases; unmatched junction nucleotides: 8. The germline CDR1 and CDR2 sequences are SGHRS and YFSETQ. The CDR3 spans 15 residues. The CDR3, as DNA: TGCGCCAGCAAGGAAGGCGGGAGCACCAAAAACATTCAGTACTTC. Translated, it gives CASKEGGSTKNIQYF.

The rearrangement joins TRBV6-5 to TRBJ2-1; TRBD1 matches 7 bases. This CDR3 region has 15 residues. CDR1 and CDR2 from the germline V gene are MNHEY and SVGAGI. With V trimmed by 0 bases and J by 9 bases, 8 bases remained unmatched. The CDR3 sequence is CASSYSHRGSGEQFF. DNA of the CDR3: TGTGCCAGCAGTTACTCGCACAGGGGCTCTGGTGAGCAGTTCTTC.

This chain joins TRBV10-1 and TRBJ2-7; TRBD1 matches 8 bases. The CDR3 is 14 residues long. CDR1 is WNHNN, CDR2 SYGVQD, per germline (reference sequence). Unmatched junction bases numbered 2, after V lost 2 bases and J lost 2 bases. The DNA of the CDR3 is TGCGCCAGCAGTGAGGGGACAGGACCCTACGAGCAGTACTTC. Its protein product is CASSEGTGPYEQYF.

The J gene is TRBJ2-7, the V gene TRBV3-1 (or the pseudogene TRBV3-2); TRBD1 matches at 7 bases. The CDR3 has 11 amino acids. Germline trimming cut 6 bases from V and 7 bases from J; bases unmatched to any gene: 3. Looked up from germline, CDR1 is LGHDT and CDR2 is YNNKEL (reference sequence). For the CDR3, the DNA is TGTGCCAGCAGAGGACAGGTAGAGCAGTACTTC. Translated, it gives CASRGQVEQYF.

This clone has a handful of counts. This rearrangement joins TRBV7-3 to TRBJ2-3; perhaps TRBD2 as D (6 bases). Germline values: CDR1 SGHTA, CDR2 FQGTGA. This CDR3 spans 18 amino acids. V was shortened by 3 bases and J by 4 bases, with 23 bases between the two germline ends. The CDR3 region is CASSFRAMGRERSDTQYF. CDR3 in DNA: TGTGCCAGCAGCTTTCGCGCAATGGGGCGGGAAAGGTCAGATACGCAGTATTTT. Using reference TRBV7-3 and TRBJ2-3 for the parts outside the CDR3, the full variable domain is GAGVSQTPSNKVTEKGKYVELRCDPISGHTALYWYRQSLGQGPEFLIYFQGTGAADDSGLPNDRFFAVRPEGSVSTLKIQRTERGDSAVYLCASSFRAMGRERSDTQYFGPGTRLTVL.

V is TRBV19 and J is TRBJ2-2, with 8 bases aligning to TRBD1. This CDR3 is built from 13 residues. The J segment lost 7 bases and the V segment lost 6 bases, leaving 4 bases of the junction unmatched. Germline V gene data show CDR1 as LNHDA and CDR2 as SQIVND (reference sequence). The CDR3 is CASSPTGDGELFF. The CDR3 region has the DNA TGTGCCAGTAGCCCGACAGGGGACGGGGAGCTGTTTTTT.

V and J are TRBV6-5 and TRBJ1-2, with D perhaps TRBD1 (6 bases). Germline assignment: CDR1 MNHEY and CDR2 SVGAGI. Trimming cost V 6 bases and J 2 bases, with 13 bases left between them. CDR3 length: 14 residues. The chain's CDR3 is CASSDRSKNYGYTF. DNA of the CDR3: TGTGCCAGCAGCGACAGGTCCAAGAACTATGGCTACACCTTC.

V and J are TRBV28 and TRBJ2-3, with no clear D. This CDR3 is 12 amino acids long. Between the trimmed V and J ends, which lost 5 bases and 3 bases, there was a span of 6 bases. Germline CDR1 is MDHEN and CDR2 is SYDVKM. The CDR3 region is CASSRRTDTQYF. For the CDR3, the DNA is TGTGCCAGCAGTCGACGGACAGATACGCAGTATTTT.

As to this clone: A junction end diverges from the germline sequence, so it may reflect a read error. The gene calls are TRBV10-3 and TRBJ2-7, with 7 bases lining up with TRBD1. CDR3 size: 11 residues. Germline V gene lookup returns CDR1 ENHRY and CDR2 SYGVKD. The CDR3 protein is CAIGAGGNWDF. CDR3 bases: TGTGCCATCGGGGCAGGGGGAAATTGGGACTTC.

The CDR3 spells CATCGPPYNEQFF. The CDR3 bases are TGTGCCACCTGCGGACCGCCCTACAATGAGCAGTTCTTC. The rearrangement uses TRBV28 and TRBJ2-1; D ambiguous. Trimming removed 10 bases from V and 2 bases from J, with 12 bases in between. This CDR3 region has 13 residues. CDR1 MDHEN and CDR2 SYDVKM come from the germline V gene.

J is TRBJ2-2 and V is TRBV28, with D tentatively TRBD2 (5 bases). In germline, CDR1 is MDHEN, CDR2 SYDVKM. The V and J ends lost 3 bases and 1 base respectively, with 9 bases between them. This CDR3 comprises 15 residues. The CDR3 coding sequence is TGTGCCAGCAGTTTCTGGACTGAGAACACCGGGGAGCTGTTTTTT. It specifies CASSFWTENTGELFF. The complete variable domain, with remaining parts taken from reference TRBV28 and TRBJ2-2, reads DVKVTQSSRYLVKRTGEKVFLECVQDMDHENMFWYRQDPGLGLRLIYFSYDVKMKEKGDIPEGYSVSREKKERFSLILESASTNQTSMYLCASSFWTENTGELFFGEGSRLTVL.